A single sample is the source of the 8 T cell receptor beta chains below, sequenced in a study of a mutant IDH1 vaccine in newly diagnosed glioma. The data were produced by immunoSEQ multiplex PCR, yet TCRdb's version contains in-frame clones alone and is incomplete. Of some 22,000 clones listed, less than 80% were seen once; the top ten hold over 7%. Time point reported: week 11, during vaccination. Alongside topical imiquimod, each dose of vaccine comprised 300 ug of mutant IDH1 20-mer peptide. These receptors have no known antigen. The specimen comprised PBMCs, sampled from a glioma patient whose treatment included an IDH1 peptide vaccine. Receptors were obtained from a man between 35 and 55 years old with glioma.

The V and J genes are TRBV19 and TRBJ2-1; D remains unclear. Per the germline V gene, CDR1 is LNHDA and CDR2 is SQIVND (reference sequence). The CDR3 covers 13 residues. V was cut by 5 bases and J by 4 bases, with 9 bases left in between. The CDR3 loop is CASSQDGYNEQFF. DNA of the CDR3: TGTGCCAGTAGTCAGGACGGATACAATGAGCAGTTCTTC.

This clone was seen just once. CDR3 bases: TGTGCCAGCAGCTTAGTCGGCTCTGGGGCCAACGTCCTGACTTTC. This codes for CASSLVGSGANVLTF. V is TRBV7-8 and J is TRBJ2-6; D is unclear. V gave up 1 base and J gave up 0 bases, with 4 bases separating them. Germline-derived CDR1 and CDR2 are SGHVS and FQNEAQ. CDR3 size: 15 residues. The whole variable domain, filled in from reference TRBV7-8 and TRBJ2-6, reads GAGVSQSPRYKVAKRGQDVALRCDPISGHVSLFWYQQALGQGPEFLTYFQNEAQLDKSGLPSDRFFAERPEGSVSTLKIQRTQQEDSAVYLCASSLVGSGANVLTFGAGSRLTVL.

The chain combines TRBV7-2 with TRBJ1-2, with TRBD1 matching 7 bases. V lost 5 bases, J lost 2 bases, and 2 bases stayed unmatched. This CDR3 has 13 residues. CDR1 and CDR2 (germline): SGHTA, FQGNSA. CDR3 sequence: CASSTGQNYGYTF. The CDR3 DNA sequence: TGTGCCAGCAGCACGGGACAGAACTATGGCTACACCTTC.

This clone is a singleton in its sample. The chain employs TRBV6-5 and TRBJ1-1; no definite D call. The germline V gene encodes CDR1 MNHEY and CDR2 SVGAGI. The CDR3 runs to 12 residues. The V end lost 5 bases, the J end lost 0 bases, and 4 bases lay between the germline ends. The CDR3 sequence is CASSGMNTEAFF. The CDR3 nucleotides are TGTGCCAGCAGTGGGATGAACACTGAAGCTTTCTTT.

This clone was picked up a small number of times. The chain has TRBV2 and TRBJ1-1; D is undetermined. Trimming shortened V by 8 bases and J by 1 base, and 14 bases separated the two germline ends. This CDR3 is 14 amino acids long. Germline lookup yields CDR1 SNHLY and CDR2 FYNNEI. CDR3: CASVLQAGNTEAFF. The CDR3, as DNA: TGTGCCAGCGTCCTGCAGGCGGGGAACACTGAAGCTTTCTTT.

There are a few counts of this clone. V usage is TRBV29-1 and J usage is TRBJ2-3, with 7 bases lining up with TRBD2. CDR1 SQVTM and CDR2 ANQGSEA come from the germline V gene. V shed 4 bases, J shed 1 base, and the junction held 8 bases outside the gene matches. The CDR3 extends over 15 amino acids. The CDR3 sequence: CSVAVREVGTDTQYF. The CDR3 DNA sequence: TGCAGCGTTGCGGTACGGGAGGTGGGCACAGATACGCAGTATTTT.

CDR3 loop: CASSLPGTGAIGNTIYF. DNA of the CDR3: TGTGCCAGCAGCTTACCCGGGACAGGGGCGATTGGAAACACCATATATTTT. The chain is built from TRBV13 and TRBJ1-3; 10 bases map to TRBD1. With 2 bases clipped from V and 3 bases from J, the junction kept 7 bases outside the gene matches. Germline CDR1 reads PRHDT; CDR2 reads FYEKMQ (reference sequence). The CDR3 runs 17 residues.

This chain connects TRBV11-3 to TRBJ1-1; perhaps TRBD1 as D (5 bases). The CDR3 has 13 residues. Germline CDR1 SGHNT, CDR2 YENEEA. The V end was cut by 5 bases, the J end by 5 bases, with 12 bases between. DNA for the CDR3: TGTGCCAGCAGCCCGGACACCGGGACTGAAGCTTTCTTT. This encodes CASSPDTGTEAFF.